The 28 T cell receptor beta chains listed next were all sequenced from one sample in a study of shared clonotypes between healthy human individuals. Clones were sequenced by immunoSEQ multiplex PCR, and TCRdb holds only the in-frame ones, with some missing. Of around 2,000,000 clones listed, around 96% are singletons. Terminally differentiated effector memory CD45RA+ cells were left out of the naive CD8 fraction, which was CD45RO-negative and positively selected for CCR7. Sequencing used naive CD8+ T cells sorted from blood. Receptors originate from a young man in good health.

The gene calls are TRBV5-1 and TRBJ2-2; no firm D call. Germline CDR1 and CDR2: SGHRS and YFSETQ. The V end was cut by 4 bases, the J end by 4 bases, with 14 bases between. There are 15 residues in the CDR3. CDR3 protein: CASSLLIFTTGELFF. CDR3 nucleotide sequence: TGCGCCAGCAGCCTACTGATTTTTACCACCGGGGAGCTGTTTTTT.

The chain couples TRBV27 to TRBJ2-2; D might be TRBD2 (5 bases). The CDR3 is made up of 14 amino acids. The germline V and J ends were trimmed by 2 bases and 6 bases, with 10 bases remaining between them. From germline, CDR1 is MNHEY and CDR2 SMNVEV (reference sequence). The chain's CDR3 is CASSLMGVSGELFF. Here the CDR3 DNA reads TGTGCCAGCAGTTTAATGGGAGTCTCCGGGGAGCTGTTTTTT.

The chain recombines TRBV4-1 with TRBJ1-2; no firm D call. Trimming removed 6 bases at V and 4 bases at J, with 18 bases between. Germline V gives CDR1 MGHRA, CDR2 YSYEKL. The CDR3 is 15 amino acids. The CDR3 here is CASSLLPTAAYGYTF. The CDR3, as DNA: TGCGCCAGCAGTCTTCTCCCGACGGCCGCCTATGGCTACACCTTC.

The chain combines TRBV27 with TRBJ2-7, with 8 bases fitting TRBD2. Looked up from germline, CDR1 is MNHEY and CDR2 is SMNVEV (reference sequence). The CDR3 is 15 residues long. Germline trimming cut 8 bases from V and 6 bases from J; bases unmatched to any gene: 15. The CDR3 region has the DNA TGTGCCAGCGGCTATAGTAGCGGGATAAGAGGCGAGCAGTACTTC. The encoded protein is CASGYSSGIRGEQYF.

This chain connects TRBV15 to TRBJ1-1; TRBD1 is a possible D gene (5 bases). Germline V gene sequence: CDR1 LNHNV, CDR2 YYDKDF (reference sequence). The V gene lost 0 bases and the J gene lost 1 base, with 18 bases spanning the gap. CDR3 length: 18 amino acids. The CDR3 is CATSRDAPVGVGNTEAFF. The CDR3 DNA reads TGTGCCACCAGCAGAGATGCCCCCGTGGGGGTCGGGAACACTGAAGCTTTCTTT.

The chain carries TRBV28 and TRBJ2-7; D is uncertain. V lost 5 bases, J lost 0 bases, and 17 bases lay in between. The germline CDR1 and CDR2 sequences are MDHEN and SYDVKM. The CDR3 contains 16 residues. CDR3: CASSPTGSLSSYEQYF. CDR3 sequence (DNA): TGTGCCAGCAGTCCCACCGGATCCTTGAGCTCCTACGAGCAGTACTTC.

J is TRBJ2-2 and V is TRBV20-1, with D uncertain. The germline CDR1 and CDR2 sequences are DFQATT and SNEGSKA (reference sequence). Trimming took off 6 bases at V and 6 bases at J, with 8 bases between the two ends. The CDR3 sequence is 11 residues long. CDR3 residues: CSAELSGELFF. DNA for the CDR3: TGCAGTGCCGAACTATCCGGGGAGCTGTTTTTT.

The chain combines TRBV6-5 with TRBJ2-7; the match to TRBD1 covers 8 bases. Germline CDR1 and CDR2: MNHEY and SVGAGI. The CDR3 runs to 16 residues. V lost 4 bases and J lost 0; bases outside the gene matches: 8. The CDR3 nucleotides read TGTGCCAGCAGTTCGGACAGGGAGGAATTCTCCTACGAGCAGTACTTC. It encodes CASSSDREEFSYEQYF.

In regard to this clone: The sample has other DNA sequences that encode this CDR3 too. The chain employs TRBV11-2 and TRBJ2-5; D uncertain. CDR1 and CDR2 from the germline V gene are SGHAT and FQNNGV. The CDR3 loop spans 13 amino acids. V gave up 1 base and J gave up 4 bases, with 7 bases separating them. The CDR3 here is CASSLVGLETQYF. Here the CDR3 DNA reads TGTGCCAGCAGCTTAGTAGGTCTAGAGACCCAGTACTTC.

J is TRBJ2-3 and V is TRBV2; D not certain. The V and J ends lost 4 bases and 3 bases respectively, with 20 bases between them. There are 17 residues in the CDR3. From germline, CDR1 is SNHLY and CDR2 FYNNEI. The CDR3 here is CASSGPLGEVWTDTQYF. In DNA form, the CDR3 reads TGTGCCAGCAGTGGGCCATTAGGAGAGGTTTGGACAGATACGCAGTATTTT.

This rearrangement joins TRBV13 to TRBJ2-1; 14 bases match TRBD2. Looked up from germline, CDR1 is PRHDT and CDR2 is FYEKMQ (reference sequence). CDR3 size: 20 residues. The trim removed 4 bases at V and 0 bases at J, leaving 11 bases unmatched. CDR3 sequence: CASSSRRTSGGPSSYNEQFF. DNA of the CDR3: TGTGCCAGCAGCTCCCGCCGGACTAGCGGGGGGCCGAGCTCCTACAATGAGCAGTTCTTC.

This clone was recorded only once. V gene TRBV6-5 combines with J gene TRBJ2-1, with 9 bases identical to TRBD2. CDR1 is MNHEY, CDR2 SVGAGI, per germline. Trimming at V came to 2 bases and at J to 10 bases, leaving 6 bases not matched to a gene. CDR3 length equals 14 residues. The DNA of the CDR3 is TGTGCCAGCAGTTACCAGGCGGGGGGGGGCGAGCAGTTCTTC. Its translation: CASSYQAGGGEQFF.

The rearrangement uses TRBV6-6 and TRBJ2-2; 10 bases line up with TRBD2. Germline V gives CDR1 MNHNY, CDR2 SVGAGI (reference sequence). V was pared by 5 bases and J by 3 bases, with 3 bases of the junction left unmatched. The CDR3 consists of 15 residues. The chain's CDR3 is CASSPGLAYTGELFF. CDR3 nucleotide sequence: TGTGCCAGCAGTCCGGGACTAGCGTACACCGGGGAGCTGTTTTTT.

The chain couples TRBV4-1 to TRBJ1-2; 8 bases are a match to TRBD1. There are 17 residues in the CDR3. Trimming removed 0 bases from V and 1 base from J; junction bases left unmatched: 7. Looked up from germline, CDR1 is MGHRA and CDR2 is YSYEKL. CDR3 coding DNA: TGCGCCAGCAGCCAAGACGCGACAGGGGACTATAACTATGGCTACACCTTC. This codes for CASSQDATGDYNYGYTF.

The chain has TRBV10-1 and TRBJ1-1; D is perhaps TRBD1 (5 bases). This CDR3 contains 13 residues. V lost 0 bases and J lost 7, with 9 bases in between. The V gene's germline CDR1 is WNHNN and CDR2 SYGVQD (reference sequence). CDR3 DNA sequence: TGCGCCAGCAGTGAGTCCGGACAAGGTGAAGCTTTCTTT. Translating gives CASSESGQGEAFF.

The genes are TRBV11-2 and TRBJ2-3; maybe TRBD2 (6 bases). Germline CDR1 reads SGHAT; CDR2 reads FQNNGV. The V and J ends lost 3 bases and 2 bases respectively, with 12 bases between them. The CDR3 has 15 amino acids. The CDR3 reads CASSFFSGYTDTQYF. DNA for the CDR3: TGTGCCAGCAGCTTTTTTAGCGGATACACAGATACGCAGTATTTT.

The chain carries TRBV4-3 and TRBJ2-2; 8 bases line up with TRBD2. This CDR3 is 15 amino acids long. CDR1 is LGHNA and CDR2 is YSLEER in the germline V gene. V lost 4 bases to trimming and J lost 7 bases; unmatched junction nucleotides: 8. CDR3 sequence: CASSPGLDIGGELFF. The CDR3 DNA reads TGCGCCAGCAGCCCGGGACTAGATATTGGCGGGGAGCTGTTTTTT.

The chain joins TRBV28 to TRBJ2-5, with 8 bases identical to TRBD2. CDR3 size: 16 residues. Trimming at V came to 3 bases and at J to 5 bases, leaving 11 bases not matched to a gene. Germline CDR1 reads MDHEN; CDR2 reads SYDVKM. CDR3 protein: CASSFRGGLSWETQYF. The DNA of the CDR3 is TGTGCCAGCAGTTTTCGGGGGGGCCTGTCTTGGGAGACCCAGTACTTC. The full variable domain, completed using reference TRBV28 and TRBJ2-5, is DVKVTQSSRYLVKRTGEKVFLECVQDMDHENMFWYRQDPGLGLRLIYFSYDVKMKEKGDIPEGYSVSREKKERFSLILESASTNQTSMYLCASSFRGGLSWETQYFGPGTRLLVL.

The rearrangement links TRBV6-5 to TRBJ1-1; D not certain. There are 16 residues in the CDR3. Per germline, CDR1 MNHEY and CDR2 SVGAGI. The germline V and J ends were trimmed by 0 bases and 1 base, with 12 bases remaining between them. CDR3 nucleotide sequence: TGTGCCAGCAGTTACTCCCCGATGGGTCAGAACACTGAAGCTTTCTTT. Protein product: CASSYSPMGQNTEAFF.

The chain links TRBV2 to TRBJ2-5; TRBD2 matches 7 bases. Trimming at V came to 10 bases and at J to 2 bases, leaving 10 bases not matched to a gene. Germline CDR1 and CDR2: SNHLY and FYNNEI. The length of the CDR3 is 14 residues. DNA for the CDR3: TGTGCCATCGATAGGGAGCGGGATCAAGAGACCCAGTACTTC. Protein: CAIDRERDQETQYF.

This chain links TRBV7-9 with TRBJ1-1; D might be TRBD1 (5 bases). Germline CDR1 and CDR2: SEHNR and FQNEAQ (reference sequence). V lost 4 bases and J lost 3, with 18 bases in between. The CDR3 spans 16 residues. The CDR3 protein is CASSSLFGRVHTEAFF. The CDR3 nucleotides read TGTGCCAGCAGCTCCCTATTTGGCAGGGTACACACTGAAGCTTTCTTT.

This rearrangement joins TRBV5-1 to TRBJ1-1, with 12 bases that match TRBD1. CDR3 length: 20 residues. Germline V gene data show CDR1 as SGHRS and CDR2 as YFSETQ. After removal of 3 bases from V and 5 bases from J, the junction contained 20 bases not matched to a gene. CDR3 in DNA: TGCGCCAGCAGCTACTATCCCGGGACAGGGGGCGTGAGGTATAGTACTGAAGCTTTCTTT. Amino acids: CASSYYPGTGGVRYSTEAFF. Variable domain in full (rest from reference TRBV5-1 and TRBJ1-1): KAGVTQTPRYLIKTRGQQVTLSCSPISGHRSVSWYQQTPGQGLQFLFEYFSETQRNKGNFPGRFSGRQFSNSRSEMNVSTLELGDSALYLCASSYYPGTGGVRYSTEAFFGQGTRLTVV.

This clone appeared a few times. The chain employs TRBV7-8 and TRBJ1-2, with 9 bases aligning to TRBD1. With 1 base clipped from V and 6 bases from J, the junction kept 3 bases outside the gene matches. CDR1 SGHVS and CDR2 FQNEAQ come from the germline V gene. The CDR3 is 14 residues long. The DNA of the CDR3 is TGTGCCAGCAGCTTAGACGGGACAGGGAATGGCTACACCTTC. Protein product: CASSLDGTGNGYTF.

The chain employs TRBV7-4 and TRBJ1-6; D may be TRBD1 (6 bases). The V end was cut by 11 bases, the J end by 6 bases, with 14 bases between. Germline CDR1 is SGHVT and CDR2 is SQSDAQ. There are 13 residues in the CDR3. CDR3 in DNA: TGTGCCCCTACGGGGGCAGGTAATTCACCCCTCCACTTT. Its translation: CAPTGAGNSPLHF.

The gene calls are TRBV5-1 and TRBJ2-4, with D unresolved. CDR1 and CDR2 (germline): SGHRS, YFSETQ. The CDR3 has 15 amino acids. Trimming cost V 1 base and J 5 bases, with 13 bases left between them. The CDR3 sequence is CASSLSASAQNIQYF. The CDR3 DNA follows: TGCGCCAGCAGCTTGTCGGCTTCGGCCCAAAACATTCAGTACTTC. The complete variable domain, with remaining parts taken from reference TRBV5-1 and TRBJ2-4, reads KAGVTQTPRYLIKTRGQQVTLSCSPISGHRSVSWYQQTPGQGLQFLFEYFSETQRNKGNFPGRFSGRQFSNSRSEMNVSTLELGDSALYLCASSLSASAQNIQYFGAGTRLSVL.

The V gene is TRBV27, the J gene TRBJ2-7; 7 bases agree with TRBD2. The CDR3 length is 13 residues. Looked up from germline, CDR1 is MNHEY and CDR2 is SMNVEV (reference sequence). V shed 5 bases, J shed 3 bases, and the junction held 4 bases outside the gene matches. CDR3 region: CASSEGGYYEQYF. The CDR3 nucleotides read TGTGCCAGCAGTGAGGGAGGGTACTACGAGCAGTACTTC.

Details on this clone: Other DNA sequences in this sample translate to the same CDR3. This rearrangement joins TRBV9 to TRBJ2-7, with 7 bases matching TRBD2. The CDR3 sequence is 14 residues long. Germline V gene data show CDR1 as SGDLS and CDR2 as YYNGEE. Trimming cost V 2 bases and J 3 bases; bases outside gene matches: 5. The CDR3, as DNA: TGTGCCAGCAGCGTTGCTAGCGGAAGCTACGAGCAGTACTTC. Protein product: CASSVASGSYEQYF.

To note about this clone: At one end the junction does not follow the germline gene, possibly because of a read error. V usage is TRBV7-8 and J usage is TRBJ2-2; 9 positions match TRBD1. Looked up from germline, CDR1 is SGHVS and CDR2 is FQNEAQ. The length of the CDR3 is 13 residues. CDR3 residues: CASILQGAGELFF. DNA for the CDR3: TGTGCCAGCATCTTACAGGGGGCTGGGGAGCTGTTTTTT.